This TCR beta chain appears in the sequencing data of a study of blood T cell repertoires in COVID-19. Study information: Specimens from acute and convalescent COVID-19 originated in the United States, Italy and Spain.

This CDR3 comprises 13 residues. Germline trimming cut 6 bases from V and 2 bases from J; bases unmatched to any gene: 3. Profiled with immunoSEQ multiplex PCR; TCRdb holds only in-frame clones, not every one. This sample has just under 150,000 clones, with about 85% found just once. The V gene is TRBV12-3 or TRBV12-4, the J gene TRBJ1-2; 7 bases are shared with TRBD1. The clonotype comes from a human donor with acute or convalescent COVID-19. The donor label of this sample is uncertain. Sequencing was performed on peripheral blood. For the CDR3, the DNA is TGTGCCAGCAGCCCACAGGGGAACTATGGCTACACCTTC. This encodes CASSPQGNYGYTF.